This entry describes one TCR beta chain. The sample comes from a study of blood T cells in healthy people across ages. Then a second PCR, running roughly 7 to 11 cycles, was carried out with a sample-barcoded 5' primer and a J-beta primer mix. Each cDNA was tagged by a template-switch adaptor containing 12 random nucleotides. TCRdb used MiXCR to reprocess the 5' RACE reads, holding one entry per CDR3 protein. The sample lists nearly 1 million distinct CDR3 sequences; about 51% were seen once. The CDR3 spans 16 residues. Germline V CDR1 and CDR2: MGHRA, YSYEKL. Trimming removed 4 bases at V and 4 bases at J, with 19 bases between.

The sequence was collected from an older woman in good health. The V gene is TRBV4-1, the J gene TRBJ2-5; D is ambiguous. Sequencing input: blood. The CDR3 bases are TGCGCCAGCAGCCCCCTCAAGGCGAGCGTGGGAGAGACCCAGTACTTC. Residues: CASSPLKASVGETQYF.